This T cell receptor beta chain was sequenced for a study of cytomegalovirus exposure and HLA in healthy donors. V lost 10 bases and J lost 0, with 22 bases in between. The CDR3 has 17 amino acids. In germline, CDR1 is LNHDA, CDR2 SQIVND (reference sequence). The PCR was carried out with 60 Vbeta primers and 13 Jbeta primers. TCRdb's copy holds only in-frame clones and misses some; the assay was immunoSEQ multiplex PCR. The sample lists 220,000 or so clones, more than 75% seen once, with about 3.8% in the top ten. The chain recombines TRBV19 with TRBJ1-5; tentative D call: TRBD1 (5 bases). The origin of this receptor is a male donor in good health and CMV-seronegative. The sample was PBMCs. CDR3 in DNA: TGTGCCACCTGCGGGGCAGCGAACGCTTATAGCAATCAGCCCCAGCATTTT. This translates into CATCGAANAYSNQPQHF.